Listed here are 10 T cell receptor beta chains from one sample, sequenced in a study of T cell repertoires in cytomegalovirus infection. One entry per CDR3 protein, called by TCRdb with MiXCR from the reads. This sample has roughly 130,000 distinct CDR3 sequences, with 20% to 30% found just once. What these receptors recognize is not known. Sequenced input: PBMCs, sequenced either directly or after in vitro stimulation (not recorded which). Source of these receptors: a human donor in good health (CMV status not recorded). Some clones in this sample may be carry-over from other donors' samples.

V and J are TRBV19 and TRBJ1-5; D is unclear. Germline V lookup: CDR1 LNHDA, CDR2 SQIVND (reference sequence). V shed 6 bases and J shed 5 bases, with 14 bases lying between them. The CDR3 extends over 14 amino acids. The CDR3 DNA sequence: TGTGCCAGTAGGGGATTTCTACCAGATCAGCCCCAGCATTTT. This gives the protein CASRGFLPDQPQHF.

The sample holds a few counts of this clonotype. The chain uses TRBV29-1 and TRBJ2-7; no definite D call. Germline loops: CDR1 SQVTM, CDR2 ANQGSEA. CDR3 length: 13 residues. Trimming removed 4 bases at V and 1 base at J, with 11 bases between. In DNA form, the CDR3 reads TGCAGCGTTGGTGCAGGTTTGTCCTACGAGCAGTACTTC. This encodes CSVGAGLSYEQYF.

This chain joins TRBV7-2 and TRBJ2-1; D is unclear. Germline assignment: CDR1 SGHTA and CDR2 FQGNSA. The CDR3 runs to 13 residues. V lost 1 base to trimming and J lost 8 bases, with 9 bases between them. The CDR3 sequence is CASSLGSFDEQFF. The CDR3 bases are TGTGCCAGCAGCTTAGGTAGCTTTGATGAGCAGTTCTTC.

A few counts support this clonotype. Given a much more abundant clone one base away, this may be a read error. CDR3 sequence: CANSSSDRDRQPQHF. CDR3 in DNA: TGTGCCAACAGCTCCTCCGACAGGGACAGGCAGCCCCAGCATTTT. This chain joins TRBV7-8 and TRBJ1-5; TRBD1 agrees at 8 bases. Per the germline V gene, CDR1 is SGHVS and CDR2 is FQNEAQ. This CDR3 spans 15 amino acids.

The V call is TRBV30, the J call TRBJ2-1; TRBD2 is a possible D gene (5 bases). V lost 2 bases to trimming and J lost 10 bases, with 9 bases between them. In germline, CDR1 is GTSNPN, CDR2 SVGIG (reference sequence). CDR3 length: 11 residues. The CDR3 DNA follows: TGTGCCTGGAGTACTGGGAGCGAGCAGTTCTTC. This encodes CAWSTGSEQFF.

The DNA for the CDR3 is TGCGCCAGCAGCCCGGGACAGGGTGATGAAAAACTGTTTTTT. Residues: CASSPGQGDEKLFF. The V call is TRBV4-3, the J call TRBJ1-4, with 9 bases aligning to TRBD1. Per germline, CDR1 LGHNA and CDR2 YSLEER. This CDR3 contains 14 residues. With V trimmed by 4 bases and J by 6 bases, 3 bases remained unmatched.

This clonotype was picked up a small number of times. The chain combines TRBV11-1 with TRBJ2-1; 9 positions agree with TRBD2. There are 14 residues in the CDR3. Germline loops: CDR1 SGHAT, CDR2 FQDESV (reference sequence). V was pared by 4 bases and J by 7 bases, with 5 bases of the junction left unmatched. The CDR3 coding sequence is TGTGCCAGCAGCTCGACTAGCGGAGGGAATGAGCAGTTCTTC. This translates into CASSSTSGGNEQFF.

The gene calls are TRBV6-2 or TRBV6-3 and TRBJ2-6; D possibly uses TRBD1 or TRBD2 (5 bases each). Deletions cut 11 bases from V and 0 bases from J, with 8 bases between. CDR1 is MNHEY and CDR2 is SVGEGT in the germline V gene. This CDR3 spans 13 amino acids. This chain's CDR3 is CAHGASGANVLTF. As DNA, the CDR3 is TGTGCCCACGGGGCCTCTGGGGCCAACGTCCTGACTTTC.

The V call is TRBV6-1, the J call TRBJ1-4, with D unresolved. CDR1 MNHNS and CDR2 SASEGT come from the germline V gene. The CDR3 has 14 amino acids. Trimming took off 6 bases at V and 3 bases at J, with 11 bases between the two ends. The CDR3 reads CASRRGWANEKLFF. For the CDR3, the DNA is TGTGCCAGCAGGAGAGGTTGGGCTAATGAAAAACTGTTTTTT.

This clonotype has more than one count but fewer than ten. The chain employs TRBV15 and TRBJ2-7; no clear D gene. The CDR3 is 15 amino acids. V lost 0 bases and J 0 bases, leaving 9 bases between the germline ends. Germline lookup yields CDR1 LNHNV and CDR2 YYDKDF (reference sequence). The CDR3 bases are TGTGCCACCAGCAGAGATCGGAGCGCCTCCTACGAGCAGTACGTC. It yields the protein CATSRDRSASYEQYV.